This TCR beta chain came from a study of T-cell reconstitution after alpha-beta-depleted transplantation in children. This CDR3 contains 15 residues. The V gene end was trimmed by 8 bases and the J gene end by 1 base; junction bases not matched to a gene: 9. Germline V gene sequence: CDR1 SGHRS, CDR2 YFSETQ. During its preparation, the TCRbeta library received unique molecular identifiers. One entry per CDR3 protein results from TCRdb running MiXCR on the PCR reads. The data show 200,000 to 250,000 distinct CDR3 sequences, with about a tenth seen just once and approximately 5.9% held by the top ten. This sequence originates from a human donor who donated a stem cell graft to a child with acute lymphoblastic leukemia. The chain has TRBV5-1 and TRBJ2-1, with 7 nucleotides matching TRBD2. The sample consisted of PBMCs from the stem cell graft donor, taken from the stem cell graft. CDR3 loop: CASGQGGGSYNEQFF. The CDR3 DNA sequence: TGCGCCAGTGGCCAAGGCGGGGGTTCCTACAATGAGCAGTTCTTC. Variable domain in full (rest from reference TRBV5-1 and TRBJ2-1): KAGVTQTPRYLIKTRGQQVTLSCSPISGHRSVSWYQQTPGQGLQFLFEYFSETQRNKGNFPGRFSGRQFSNSRSEMNVSTLELGDSALYLCASGQGGGSYNEQFFGPGTRLTVL.